A selection of T cell receptor beta chains follows, all from one sample in a study of blood T cell repertoires in COVID-19. The protocol was immunoSEQ multiplex PCR, while the TCRdb copy is restricted to in-frame clones and leaves out a portion. This sample yields some 89,000 clones, of which approximately 89% are seen a single time; about 2.3% belongs to the top ten. Sequencing was performed on peripheral blood. Source of these receptors: a man between 50 and 59 years old with acute or convalescent COVID-19. CDR3s include the opening cysteine and the closing phenylalanine or tryptophan. Each record gives: clone size, J gene, V gene, D gene, CDR3 protein, CDR3 DNA. A D gene is named only where the DNA matches it firmly. Size tells how often a clone was seen (once, few, many) or the class of an expanded clone, and some rows leave it out.

.,TRBJ2-5,TRBV4-1,TRBD2,CASSTLAGRQETQYF,TGCGCCAGCAGCACCTTAGCGGGACGACAAGAGACCCAGTACTTC
.,TRBJ2-2,TRBV18,TRBD1,CASSPTGGYNTGELFF,TGTGCCAGCTCACCAACAGGGGGCTATAACACCGGGGAGCTGTTTTTT
.,TRBJ1-1,TRBV4-1,.,CASSQEVSSGAFF,TGCGCCAGCAGCCAAGAGGTATCGTCGGGGGCTTTCTTT
.,TRBJ1-2,TRBV6-5,.,CASSISGGQDYGYTF,TGTGCCAGCAGCATAAGCGGGGGGCAGGACTATGGCTACACCTTC
.,TRBJ1-3,TRBV15,TRBD1,CATSTGDRGTGNTIYF,TGTGCCACCAGCACCGGAGACAGGGGAACTGGAAACACCATATATTTT
once,TRBJ2-3,TRBV7-2,TRBD2,CASSSWTSYTDTQYF,TGTGCCAGCAGCTCCTGGACTAGCTACACAGATACGCAGTATTTT
.,TRBJ1-2,TRBV4-3,.,CASSHKDGQSYGYTF,TGCGCCAGCAGCCACAAAGATGGACAGTCCTATGGCTACACCTTC
.,TRBJ2-3,TRBV19,.,CASSMTGDTQYF,TGTGCCAGTAGTATGACGGGAGATACGCAGTATTTT
.,TRBJ1-6,TRBV4-2,TRBD1,CASSQDFARGNSPLHF,TGTGCCAGCAGCCAAGATTTCGCCAGGGGGAATTCACCCCTCCACTTT
.,TRBJ1-2,TRBV28,.,CASHRGGGYGYTF,TGTGCCAGCCATAGAGGAGGCGGCTATGGCTACACCTTC
few,TRBJ2-7,TRBV28,.,CASSLTGFHEQYF,TGTGCCAGCAGTTTAACGGGGTTCCACGAGCAGTACTTC
.,TRBJ1-1,TRBV4-1,.,CASSQGQGRGTEAFF,TGCGCCAGCAGCCAAGGGCAGGGGAGGGGGACTGAAGCTTTCTTT
.,TRBJ2-7,TRBV11-2,TRBD2,CASSPTSGTHEQYF,TGTGCCAGCAGCCCGACTAGCGGGACCCACGAGCAGTACTTC
.,TRBJ1-6,TRBV2,.,CASTPEGGIYNSPLHF,TGTGCCAGCACTCCTGAGGGCGGAATATATAATTCACCCCTCCACTTT
.,TRBJ2-7,TRBV19,TRBD1,CATRRQGASYEQYF,TGTGCCACTCGCAGACAGGGGGCATCCTACGAGCAGTACTTC
.,TRBJ2-5,TRBV5-1,.,CASSPWQITGLGIQETQYF,TGCGCCAGCAGCCCCTGGCAAATCACAGGTTTGGGAATCCAAGAGACCCAGTACTTC
.,TRBJ1-6,TRBV6-6,.,CASSSPSGVDSPLHF,TGTGCCAGCAGTTCCCCCTCCGGAGTTGATTCACCCCTCCACTTT
.,TRBJ1-6,TRBV5-5,TRBD1,CASSLARTGFSPLHF,TGTGCCAGCAGCTTGGCTAGGACAGGGTTTTCACCCCTCCACTTT
.,TRBJ2-3,TRBV2,TRBD1,CASSLEGATDTQYF,TGTGCCAGCAGCCTCGAGGGGGCAACAGATACGCAGTATTTT
.,TRBJ1-2,TRBV7-2,.,CASSSTGNYGYTF,TGTGCCAGCAGCTCAACAGGGAACTATGGCTACACCTTC
.,TRBJ1-1,TRBV6-5,.,CASGWELNTEAFF,TGTGCCAGCGGGTGGGAGTTGAACACTGAAGCTTTCTTT
.,TRBJ2-1,TRBV7-6,.,CASSPAPLAVKGNEQFF,TGTGCCAGCAGCCCCGCCCCCTTAGCGGTCAAGGGCAATGAGCAGTTCTTC
.,TRBJ2-1,TRBV19,TRBD2,CASSMSGLAGISSYNEQFF,TGTGCCAGTAGTATGTCGGGACTAGCGGGAATAAGCTCCTACAATGAGCAGTTCTTC
.,TRBJ2-5,TRBV5-1,TRBD2,CASSLGTSGRIQETQYF,TGCGCCAGCAGTCTCGGGACTAGCGGCAGAATACAAGAGACCCAGTACTTC
.,TRBJ2-3,TRBV7-2,TRBD2,CASSRTSGRGTDTQYF,TGTGCCAGCAGCCGGACTAGCGGGAGAGGGACAGATACGCAGTATTTT
.,TRBJ1-4,TRBV29-1,.,CSVGDLGEKLFF,TGCAGCGTCGGGGATTTGGGTGAAAAACTGTTTTTT
.,TRBJ1-5,TRBV2,TRBD1,CASSPDRGRLWPQHF,TGTGCCAGCAGTCCGGACAGGGGTAGACTTTGGCCCCAGCATTTT
.,TRBJ2-7,TRBV28,.,CASSTPWDSDRLEQYF,TGTGCCAGCAGTACACCCTGGGACTCTGACCGTCTCGAGCAGTACTTC
.,TRBJ2-7,TRBV5-5,.,CASSLRDTTYEQYF,TGTGCCAGCAGCCTCCGGGACACTACCTACGAGCAGTACTTC
.,TRBJ2-2,TRBV7-2,.,CASSLGRAPNTGELFF,TGTGCCAGCAGCTTGGGCAGGGCCCCGAACACCGGGGAGCTGTTTTTT
.,TRBJ1-6,TRBV3-1/TRBV3-2,.,CASSQGTDAYNSPLHF,TGTGCCAGCAGCCAAGGGACAGACGCCTATAATTCACCCCTCCACTTT
.,TRBJ2-3,TRBV7-8,TRBD2,CASSLGPAGGLLDTQYF,TGTGCCAGCAGCTTAGGTCCAGCGGGGGGGTTATTAGATACGCAGTATTTT
.,TRBJ2-5,TRBV7-2,.,CASSLARTQETQYF,TGTGCCAGCAGCTTAGCCCGGACACAAGAGACCCAGTACTTC
.,TRBJ2-5,TRBV5-5,TRBD2,CASSPGIAGGPETQYF,TGTGCCAGCAGCCCCGGGATAGCGGGGGGGCCAGAGACCCAGTACTTC
.,TRBJ2-1,TRBV7-8,TRBD2,CASSFLGTSGYNEQFF,TGTGCCAGCAGCTTTCTTGGGACTAGCGGTTACAATGAGCAGTTCTTC
once,TRBJ1-2,TRBV29-1,TRBD1,CSVEGTGGRYGYTF,TGCAGCGTTGAAGGGACAGGGGGAAGGTATGGCTACACCTTC
.,TRBJ2-5,TRBV24-1,.,CATSDFGQPGTQYF,TGTGCCACCAGTGATTTCGGACAGCCAGGGACCCAGTACTTC
.,TRBJ1-1,TRBV19,.,CASRRQGGGSTEAFF,TGTGCCAGTAGAAGGCAGGGAGGGGGTAGCACTGAAGCTTTCTTT
.,TRBJ1-2,TRBV29-1,TRBD1,CSVEGQGANGYTF,TGCAGCGTTGAAGGACAGGGGGCCAATGGCTACACCTTC
.,TRBJ1-2,TRBV3-1/TRBV3-2,TRBD1,CASSQEVQGSGYTF,TGTGCCAGCAGCCAAGAGGTACAGGGGAGTGGCTACACCTTC
.,TRBJ2-2,TRBV6-5,.,CASSPTGNTGELFF,TGTGCCAGCAGTCCGACAGGAAACACCGGGGAGCTGTTTTTT
.,TRBJ2-1,TRBV24-1,TRBD1,CATRGTGANNEQFF,TGTGCCACCAGAGGGACAGGGGCCAACAATGAGCAGTTCTTC
.,TRBJ2-1,TRBV4-1,.,CASSQDLAGRTYNEQFF,TGCGCCAGCAGCCAAGATCTTGCGGGACGGACCTACAATGAGCAGTTCTTC
.,TRBJ2-3,TRBV5-1,TRBD2,CASSWGEGADTQYF,TGCGCCAGCAGTTGGGGGGAGGGTGCAGATACGCAGTATTTT
.,TRBJ1-6,TRBV12-3/TRBV12-4,.,CASSQTYNSPLHF,TGTGCCAGCAGTCAGACATATAATTCACCCCTCCACTTT
.,TRBJ2-3,TRBV28,.,CASRRVLTGSTDTQYF,TGTGCCAGCAGGAGGGTACTCACGGGATCCACAGATACGCAGTATTTT
.,TRBJ1-5,TRBV27,.,CASSLSGDSNQPQHF,TGTGCCAGCAGTTTATCAGGGGATAGCAATCAGCCCCAGCATTTT
.,TRBJ1-1,TRBV5-5,.,CASSPQNRETEAFF,TGTGCCAGCAGCCCCCAGAACAGGGAGACCGAAGCTTTCTTT
.,TRBJ2-1,TRBV6-5,TRBD1,CASSYREGAVYNEQFF,TGTGCCAGCAGTTACAGAGAGGGGGCGGTTTACAATGAGCAGTTCTTC
few,TRBJ1-4,TRBV30,.,CAWRANRVESEKLFF,TGTGCCTGGAGGGCCAACAGGGTGGAAAGTGAAAAACTGTTTTTT
once,TRBJ2-2,TRBV7-9,.,CASSLGSSPANTGELFF,TGTGCCAGCAGCTTAGGAAGTAGCCCCGCGAACACCGGGGAGCTGTTTTTT